This record covers a single T cell receptor beta chain. Deletions cut 1 base from V and 3 bases from J, with 13 bases between. Per the germline V gene, CDR1 is KGHSH and CDR2 is LQKENI. The CDR3 runs to 15 residues. This entry comes from a study of blood T cell repertoires in COVID-19. Study in general: Sites in the United States, Italy and Spain provided acute and convalescent COVID-19 samples. PBMCs, B-cell-depleted T cells, or T cells were the source of the cDNA or gDNA that made up the material.

Per the original methods: Researchers report that nucleated cell counts were estimated from reference gene primer amplification. TCRdb's copy holds only in-frame clones and misses some; the assay was immunoSEQ multiplex PCR. That table gives V, J and clone size, and the DNA gave D and trimming. The sample includes about 120,000 clones, around 90% seen only once; the top ten take more than 1.5%. This TCR was sampled from a human donor in a cohort sampled during active COVID-19. Sequenced sample: peripheral blood. The chain carries TRBV18 and TRBJ2-7, with a weak D call TRBD1 (5 bases). CDR3 DNA sequence: TGTGCCAGCTCACCACTCGAGACAGTTATCTACGAGCAGTACTTC. Amino acids: CASSPLETVIYEQYF.